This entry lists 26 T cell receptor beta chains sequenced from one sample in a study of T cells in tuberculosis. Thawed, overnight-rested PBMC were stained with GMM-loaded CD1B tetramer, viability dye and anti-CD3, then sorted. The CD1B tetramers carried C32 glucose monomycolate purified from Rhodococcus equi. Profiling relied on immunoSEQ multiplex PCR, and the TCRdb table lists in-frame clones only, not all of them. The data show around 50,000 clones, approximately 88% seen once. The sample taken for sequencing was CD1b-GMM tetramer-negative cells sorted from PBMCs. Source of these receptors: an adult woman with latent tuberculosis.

This CDR3 is CAWNRAGGNYGYTF. For the CDR3, the DNA is TGTGCCTGGAACAGGGCCGGCGGAAACTATGGCTACACCTTC. The genes are TRBV30 and TRBJ1-2; weak D call: TRBD1 (6 bases). Per germline, CDR1 GTSNPN and CDR2 SVGIG (reference sequence). CDR3 length: 14 residues. Trimming took off 4 bases at V and 2 bases at J, with 14 bases between the two ends.

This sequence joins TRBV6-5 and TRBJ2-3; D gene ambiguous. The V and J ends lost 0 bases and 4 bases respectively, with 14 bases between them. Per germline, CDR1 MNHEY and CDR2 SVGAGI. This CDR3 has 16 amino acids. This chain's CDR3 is CASSYSIDCDADTQYF. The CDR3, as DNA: TGTGCCAGCAGTTACTCGATAGACTGTGATGCAGATACGCAGTATTTT.

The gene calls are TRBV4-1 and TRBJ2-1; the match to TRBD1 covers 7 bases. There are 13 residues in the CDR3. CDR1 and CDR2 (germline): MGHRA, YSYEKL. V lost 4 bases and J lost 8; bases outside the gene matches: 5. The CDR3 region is CASSPDRLHEQFF. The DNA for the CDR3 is TGCGCCAGCAGCCCGGACAGGTTGCATGAGCAGTTCTTC.

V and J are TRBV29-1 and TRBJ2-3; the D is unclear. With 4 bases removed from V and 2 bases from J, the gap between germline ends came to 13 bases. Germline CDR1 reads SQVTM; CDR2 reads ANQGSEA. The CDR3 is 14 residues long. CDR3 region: CSVVVVAITDTQYF. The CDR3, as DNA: TGCAGCGTTGTGGTTGTAGCAATCACAGATACGCAGTATTTT.

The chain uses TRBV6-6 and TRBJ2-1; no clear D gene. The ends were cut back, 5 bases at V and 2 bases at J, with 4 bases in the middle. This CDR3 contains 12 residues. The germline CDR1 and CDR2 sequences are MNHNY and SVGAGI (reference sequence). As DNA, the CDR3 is TGTGCCAGCAGTCTCCCCTACAATGAGCAGTTCTTC. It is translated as CASSLPYNEQFF.

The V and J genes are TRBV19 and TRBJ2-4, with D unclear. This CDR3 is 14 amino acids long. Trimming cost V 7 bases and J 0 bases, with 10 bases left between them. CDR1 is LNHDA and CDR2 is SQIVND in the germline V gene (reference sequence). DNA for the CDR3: TGTGCCAGTAAGGAACAGTTAGCCAAAAACATTCAGTACTTC. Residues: CASKEQLAKNIQYF.

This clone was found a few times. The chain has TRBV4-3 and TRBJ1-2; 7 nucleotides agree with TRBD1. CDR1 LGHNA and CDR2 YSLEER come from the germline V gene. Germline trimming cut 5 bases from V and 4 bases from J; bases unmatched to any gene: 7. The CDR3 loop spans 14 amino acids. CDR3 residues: CASSSRTGLYGYTF. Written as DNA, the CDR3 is TGCGCCAGCAGCTCAAGGACAGGACTCTATGGCTACACCTTC.

CDR3 protein: CASTKTGRSSYNEQFF. The CDR3 coding sequence is TGTGCCAGCACCAAGACAGGGCGAAGCTCCTACAATGAGCAGTTCTTC. The gene calls are TRBV9 and TRBJ2-1, with 7 bases identical to TRBD1. The CDR3 runs 16 residues. Trimming took 6 bases from V and 0 from J; bases not matched to a gene: 9. Germline V CDR1 and CDR2: SGDLS, YYNGEE. The whole variable domain, remainder taken from reference TRBV9 and TRBJ2-1, is DSGVTQTPKHLITATGQRVTLRCSPRSGDLSVYWYQQSLDQGLQFLIQYYNGEERAKGNILERFSAQQFPDLHSELNLSSLELGDSALYFCASTKTGRSSYNEQFFGPGTRLTVL.

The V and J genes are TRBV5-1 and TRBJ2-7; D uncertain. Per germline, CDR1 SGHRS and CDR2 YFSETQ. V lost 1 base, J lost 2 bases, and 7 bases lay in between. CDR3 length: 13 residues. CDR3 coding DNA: TGCGCCAGCAGCTTGACGGTTCCCTACGAGCAGTACTTC. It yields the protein CASSLTVPYEQYF.

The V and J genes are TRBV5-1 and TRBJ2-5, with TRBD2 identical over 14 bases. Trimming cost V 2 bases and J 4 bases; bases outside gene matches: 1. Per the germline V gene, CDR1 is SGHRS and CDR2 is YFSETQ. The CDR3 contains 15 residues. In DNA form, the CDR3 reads TGCGCCAGCAGCTTCGGGACTAGCGGGGGAGAGACCCAGTACTTC. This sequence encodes CASSFGTSGGETQYF.

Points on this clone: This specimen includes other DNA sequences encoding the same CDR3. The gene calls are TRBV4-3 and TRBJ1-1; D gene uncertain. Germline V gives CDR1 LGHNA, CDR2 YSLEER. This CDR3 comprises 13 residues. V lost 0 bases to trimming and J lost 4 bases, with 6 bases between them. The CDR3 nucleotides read TGCGCCAGCAGCCAAGATCGAGGCACTGAAGCTTTCTTT. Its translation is CASSQDRGTEAFF.

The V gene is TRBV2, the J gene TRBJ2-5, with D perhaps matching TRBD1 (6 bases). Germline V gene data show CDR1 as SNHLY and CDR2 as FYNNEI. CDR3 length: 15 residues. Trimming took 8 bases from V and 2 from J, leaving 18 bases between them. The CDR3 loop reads CASLDSRGNQETQYF. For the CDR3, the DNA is TGTGCCAGCTTAGATTCCAGGGGAAATCAAGAGACCCAGTACTTC.

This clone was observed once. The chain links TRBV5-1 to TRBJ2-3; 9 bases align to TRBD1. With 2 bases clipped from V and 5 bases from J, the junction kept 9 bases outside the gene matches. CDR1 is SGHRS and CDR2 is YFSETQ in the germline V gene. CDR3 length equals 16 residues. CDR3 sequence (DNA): TGCGCCAGCAGCTTATCACTGACAGGGGGAAAAGATACGCAGTATTTT. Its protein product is CASSLSLTGGKDTQYF.

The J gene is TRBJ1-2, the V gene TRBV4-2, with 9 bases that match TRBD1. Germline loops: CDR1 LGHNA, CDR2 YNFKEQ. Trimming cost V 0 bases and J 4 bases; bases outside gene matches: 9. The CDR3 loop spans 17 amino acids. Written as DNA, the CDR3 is TGTGCCAGCAGCCAAGATTTAGGGACAGGGACTGTCTATGGCTACACCTTC. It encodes CASSQDLGTGTVYGYTF.

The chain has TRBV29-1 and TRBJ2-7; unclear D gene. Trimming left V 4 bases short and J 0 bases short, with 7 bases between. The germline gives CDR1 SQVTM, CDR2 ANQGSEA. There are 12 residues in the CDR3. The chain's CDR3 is CSVVRDSYEQYF. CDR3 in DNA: TGCAGCGTTGTCCGAGACTCCTACGAGCAGTACTTC.

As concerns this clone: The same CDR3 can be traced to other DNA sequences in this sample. CDR3 loop: CASSQAEREVTYEQYF. The CDR3 DNA is TGTGCCAGCAGCCAAGCAGAGCGGGAGGTAACCTACGAGCAGTACTTC. V gene TRBV4-2 combines with J gene TRBJ2-7; 9 bases fit TRBD2. Germline trimming cut 1 base from V and 2 bases from J; bases unmatched to any gene: 6. Germline-derived CDR1 and CDR2 are LGHNA and YNFKEQ. The CDR3 contains 16 residues.

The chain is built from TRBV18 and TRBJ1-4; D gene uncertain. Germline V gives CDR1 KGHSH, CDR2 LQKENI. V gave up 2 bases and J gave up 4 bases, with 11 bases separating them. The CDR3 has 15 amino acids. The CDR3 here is CASSPGDYRNEKLFF. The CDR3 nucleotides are TGTGCCAGCTCACCAGGTGACTACCGTAATGAAAAACTGTTTTTT.

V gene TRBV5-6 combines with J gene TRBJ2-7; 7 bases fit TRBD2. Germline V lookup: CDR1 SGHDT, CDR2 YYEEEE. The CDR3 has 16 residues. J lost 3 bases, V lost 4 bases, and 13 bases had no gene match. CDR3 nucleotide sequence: TGTGCCAGCAGCGGGAAGGGAGGGTCTCATTACTACGAGCAGTACTTC. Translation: CASSGKGGSHYYEQYF.

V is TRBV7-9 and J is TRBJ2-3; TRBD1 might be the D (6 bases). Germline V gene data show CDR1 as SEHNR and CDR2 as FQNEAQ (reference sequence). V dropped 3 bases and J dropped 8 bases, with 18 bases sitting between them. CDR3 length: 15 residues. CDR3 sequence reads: CASSFRDTPQGTQYF. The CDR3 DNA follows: TGTGCCAGCAGCTTCCGGGACACTCCTCAGGGTACGCAGTATTTT. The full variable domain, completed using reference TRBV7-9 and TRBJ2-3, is DTGVSQNPRHKITKRGQNVTFRCDPISEHNRLYWYRQTLGQGPEFLTYFQNEAQLEKSRLLSDRFSAERPKGSFSTLEIQRTEQGDSAMYLCASSFRDTPQGTQYFGPGTRLTVL.

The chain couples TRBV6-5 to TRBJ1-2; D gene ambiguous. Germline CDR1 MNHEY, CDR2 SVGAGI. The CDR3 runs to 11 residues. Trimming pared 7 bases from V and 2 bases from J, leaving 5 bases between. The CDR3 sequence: CASKRNYGYTF. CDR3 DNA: TGTGCCAGCAAGAGGAACTATGGCTACACCTTC.

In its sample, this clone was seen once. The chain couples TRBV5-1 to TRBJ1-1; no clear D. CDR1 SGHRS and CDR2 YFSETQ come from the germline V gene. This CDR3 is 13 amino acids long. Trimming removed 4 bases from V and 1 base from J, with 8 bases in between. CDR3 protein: CASSTGGNTEAFF. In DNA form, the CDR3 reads TGCGCCAGCAGCACTGGAGGGAACACTGAAGCTTTCTTT.

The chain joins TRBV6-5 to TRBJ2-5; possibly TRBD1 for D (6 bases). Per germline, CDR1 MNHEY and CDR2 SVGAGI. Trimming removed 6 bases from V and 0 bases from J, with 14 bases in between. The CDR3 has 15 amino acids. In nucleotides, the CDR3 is TGTGCCAGCAGCAGAACAGGGATGTACCAAGAGACCCAGTACTTC. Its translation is CASSRTGMYQETQYF.

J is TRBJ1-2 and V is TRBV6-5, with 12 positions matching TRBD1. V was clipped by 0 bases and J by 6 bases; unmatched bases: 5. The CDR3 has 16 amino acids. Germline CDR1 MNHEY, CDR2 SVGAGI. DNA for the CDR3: TGTGCCAGCAGTTACTCGCCGGGACAGGGGGCGGATGGCTACACCTTC. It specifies CASSYSPGQGADGYTF.

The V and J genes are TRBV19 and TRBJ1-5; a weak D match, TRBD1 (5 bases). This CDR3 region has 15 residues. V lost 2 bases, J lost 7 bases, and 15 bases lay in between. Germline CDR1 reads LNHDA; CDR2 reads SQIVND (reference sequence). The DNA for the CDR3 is TGTGCCAGTAGTATAATCCTGCAGGGTGGCCAGCCCCAGCATTTT. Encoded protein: CASSIILQGGQPQHF.

CDR3 sequence: CATTRSSGNTIYF. CDR3 sequence (DNA): TGTGCCACGACAAGAAGCTCTGGAAACACCATATATTTT. The rearrangement uses TRBV25-1 and TRBJ1-3, with D uncertain. The V end was cut by 10 bases, the J end by 0 bases, with 10 bases between. Germline-derived CDR1 and CDR2 are MGHDK and SYGVNS. The CDR3 has 13 amino acids.

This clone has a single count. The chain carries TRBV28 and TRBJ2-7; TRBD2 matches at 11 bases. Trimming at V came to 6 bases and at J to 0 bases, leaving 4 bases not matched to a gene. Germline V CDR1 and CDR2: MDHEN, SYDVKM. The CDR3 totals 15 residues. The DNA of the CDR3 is TGTGCCAGCAGGCTAGCGGGAGGAATCTCCTACGAGCAGTACTTC. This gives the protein CASRLAGGISYEQYF.